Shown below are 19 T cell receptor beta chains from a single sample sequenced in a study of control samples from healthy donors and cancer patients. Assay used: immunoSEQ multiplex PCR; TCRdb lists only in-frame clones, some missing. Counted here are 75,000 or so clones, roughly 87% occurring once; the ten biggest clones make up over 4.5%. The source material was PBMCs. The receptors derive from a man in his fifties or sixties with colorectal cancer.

DNA for the CDR3: TGTGCCAGCAGCCCTAAAATTAGTCTAGAGACCCAGTACTTC. Protein sequence: CASSPKISLETQYF. The rearrangement links TRBV7-6 to TRBJ2-5, with D unresolved. Germline CDR1 reads SGHVS; CDR2 reads FNYEAQ. V gave up 5 bases and J gave up 4 bases, with 14 bases separating them. CDR3 length: 14 amino acids.

The CDR3 DNA reads as TGTGCCAGCAGCTCCGGCAGGGACCGCACCGGGGAGCTGTTTTTT. It encodes CASSSGRDRTGELFF. The chain joins TRBV7-6 to TRBJ2-2; either TRBD1 or TRBD2 may fit D (5 bases each). Trimming took 4 bases from V and 4 from J, leaving 13 bases between them. The germline CDR1 and CDR2 sequences are SGHVS and FNYEAQ. The CDR3 is 15 amino acids.

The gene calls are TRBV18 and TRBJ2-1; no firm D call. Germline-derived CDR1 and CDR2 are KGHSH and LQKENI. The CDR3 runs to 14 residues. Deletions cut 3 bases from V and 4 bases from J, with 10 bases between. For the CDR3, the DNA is TGTGCCAGCTCACCGCCGACCGGGTACAATGAGCAGTTCTTC. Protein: CASSPPTGYNEQFF.

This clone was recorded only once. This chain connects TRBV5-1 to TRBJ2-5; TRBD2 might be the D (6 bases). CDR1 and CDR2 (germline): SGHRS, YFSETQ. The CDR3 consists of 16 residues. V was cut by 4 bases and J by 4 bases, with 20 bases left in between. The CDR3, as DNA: TGCGCCAGCAGCCCAACTTTCGGAGGGCGAGCAGAGACCCAGTACTTC. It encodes CASSPTFGGRAETQYF.

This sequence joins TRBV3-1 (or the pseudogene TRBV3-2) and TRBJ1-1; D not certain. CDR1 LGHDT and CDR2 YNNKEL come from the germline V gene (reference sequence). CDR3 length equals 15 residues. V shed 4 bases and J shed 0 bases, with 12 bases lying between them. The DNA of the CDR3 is TGTGCCAGCAGCCCCCGTGGAGTCATGAACACTGAAGCTTTCTTT. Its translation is CASSPRGVMNTEAFF.

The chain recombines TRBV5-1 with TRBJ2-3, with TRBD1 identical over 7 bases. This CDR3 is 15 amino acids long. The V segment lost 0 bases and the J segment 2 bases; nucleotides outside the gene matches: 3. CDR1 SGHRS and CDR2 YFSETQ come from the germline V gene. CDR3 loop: CASSLGDRDTDTQYF. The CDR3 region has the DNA TGCGCCAGCAGCTTGGGAGACAGGGACACAGATACGCAGTATTTT.

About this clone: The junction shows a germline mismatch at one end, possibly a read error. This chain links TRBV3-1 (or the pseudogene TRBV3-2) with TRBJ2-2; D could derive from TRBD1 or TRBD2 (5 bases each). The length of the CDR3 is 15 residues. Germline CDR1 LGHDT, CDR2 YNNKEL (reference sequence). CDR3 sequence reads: CASSHRDREHRGAVF. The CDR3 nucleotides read TGTGCCAGCAGCCACAGAGACAGAGAACACCGGGGAGCTGTTTTT.

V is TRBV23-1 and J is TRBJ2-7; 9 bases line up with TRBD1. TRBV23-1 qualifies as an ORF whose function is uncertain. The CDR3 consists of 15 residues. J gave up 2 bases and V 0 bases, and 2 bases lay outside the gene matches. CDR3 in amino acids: CASSQSGQGPYEQYF. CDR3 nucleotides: TGCGCCAGCAGTCAATCGGGACAGGGACCCTACGAGCAGTACTTC.

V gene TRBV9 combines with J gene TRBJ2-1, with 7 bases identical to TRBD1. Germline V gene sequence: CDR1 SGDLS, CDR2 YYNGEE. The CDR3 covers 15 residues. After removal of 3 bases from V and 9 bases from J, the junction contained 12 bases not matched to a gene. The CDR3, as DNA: TGTGCCAGCAGCGCCGAGGGGGCCCGGTCCGTTGAGCAGTTCTTC. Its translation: CASSAEGARSVEQFF.

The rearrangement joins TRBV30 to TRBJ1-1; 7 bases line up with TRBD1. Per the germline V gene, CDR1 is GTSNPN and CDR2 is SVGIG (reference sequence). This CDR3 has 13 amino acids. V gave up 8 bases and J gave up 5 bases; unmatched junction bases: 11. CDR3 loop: CARNSGGRTEAFF. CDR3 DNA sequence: TGTGCCAGGAACTCAGGGGGGAGGACTGAAGCTTTCTTT.

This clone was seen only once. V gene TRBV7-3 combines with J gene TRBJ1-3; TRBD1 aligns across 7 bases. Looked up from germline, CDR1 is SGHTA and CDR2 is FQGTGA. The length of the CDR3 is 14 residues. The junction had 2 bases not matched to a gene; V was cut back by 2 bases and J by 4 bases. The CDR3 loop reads CASSLPGQGNTIYF. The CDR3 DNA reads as TGTGCCAGCAGCTTACCGGGACAGGGAAACACCATATATTTT.

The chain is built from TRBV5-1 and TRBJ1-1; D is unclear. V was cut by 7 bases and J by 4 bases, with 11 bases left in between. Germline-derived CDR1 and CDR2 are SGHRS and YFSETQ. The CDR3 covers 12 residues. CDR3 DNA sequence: TGCGCCAGCTCGGAGGGAGGCACTGAAGCTTTCTTT. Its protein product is CASSEGGTEAFF.

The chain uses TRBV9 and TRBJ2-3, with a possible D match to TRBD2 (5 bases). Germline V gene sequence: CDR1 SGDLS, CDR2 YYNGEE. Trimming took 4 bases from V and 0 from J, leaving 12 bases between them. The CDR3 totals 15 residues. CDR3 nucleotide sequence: TGTGCCAGCAGCCCCCGGGGTAGCAGCACAGATACGCAGTATTTT. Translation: CASSPRGSSTDTQYF. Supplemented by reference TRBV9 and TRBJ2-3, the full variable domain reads DSGVTQTPKHLITATGQRVTLRCSPRSGDLSVYWYQQSLDQGLQFLIQYYNGEERAKGNILERFSAQQFPDLHSELNLSSLELGDSALYFCASSPRGSSTDTQYFGPGTRLTVL.

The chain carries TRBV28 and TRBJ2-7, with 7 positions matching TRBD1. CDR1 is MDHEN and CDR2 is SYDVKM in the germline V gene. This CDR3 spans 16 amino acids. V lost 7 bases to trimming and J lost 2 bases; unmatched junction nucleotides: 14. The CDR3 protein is CASNIRTGTAAYEQYF. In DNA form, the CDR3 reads TGTGCCAGCAACATACGGACCGGGACAGCCGCCTACGAGCAGTACTTC.

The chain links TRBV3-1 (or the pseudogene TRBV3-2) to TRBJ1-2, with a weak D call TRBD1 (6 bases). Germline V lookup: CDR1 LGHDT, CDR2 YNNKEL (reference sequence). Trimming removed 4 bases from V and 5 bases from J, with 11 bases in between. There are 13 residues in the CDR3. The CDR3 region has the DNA TGTGCCAGCAGCCTACTAGGACAGTATGGCTACACCTTC. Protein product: CASSLLGQYGYTF.

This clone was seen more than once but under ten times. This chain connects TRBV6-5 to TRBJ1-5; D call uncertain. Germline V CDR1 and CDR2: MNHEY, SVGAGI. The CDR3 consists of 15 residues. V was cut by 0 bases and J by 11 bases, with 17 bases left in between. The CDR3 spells CASSYSLDARRTQHF. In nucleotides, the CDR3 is TGTGCCAGCAGTTACTCCTTGGATGCCAGAAGGACCCAGCATTTT.

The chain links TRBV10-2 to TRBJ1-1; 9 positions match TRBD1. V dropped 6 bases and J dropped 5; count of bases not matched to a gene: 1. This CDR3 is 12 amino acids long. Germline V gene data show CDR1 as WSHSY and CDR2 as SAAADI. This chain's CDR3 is CASRGTGTEAFF. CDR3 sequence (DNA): TGCGCCAGCAGGGGGACAGGGACTGAAGCTTTCTTT.

CDR3: CAWRADGPSQYF. The CDR3 nucleotides are TGTGCCTGGAGGGCAGATGGACCCTCGCAGTATTTT. The J gene is TRBJ2-3, the V gene TRBV30; D gene unclear. Trimming shortened V by 3 bases and J by 10 bases, and 14 bases separated the two germline ends. CDR1 is GTSNPN, CDR2 SVGIG, per germline (reference sequence). This CDR3 region has 12 residues. The full variable domain, in which reference TRBV30 and TRBJ2-3 provide the parts outside the CDR3, is SQTIHQWPATLVQPVGSPLSLECTVEGTSNPNLYWYRQAAGRGLQLLFYSVGIGQISSEVPQNLSASRPQDRQFILSSKKLLLSDSGFYLCAWRADGPSQYFGPGTRLTVL.

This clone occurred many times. CDR3 in DNA: TGTGCCAGCAGCCAAGAGTGGGCTCGGGCCCTCCAAGAGACCCAGTACTTC. Translated, it gives CASSQEWARALQETQYF. The chain carries TRBV3-1 (or the pseudogene TRBV3-2) and TRBJ2-5; D is uncertain. This CDR3 has 17 residues. V was trimmed by 0 bases and J by 1 base, leaving 15 bases between them. Germline V gene lookup returns CDR1 LGHDT and CDR2 YNNKEL (reference sequence).